This T cell receptor beta chain was documented in a study of blood T cells in healthy people across ages. PCR was performed a second time for about 7 to 12 cycles using a sample-barcoded 5' primer and a J-beta primer mix. From the 5' RACE reads, TCRdb called clonotypes with MiXCR, one entry per CDR3 protein. The sample lists approximately 940,000 distinct CDR3 sequences, roughly 52% occurring once. The CDR3 is 17 residues long. With 3 bases clipped from V and 2 bases from J, the junction kept 11 bases outside the gene matches. CDR1 SGDLS and CDR2 YYNGEE come from the germline V gene. The sequence came from a man aged 25-40 years in good health. Sequenced material: blood. This chain connects TRBV9 to TRBJ2-3; 8 nucleotides align to TRBD2. The CDR3, as DNA: TGTGCCAGCAGCGGATCCGGGACTAGGTCCCTCACAGATACGCAGTATTTT. Its protein product is CASSGSGTRSLTDTQYF.